The 30 T cell receptor beta chains given below trace back to one sample, sequenced in a study of blood T cell repertoires in COVID-19. Using immunoSEQ multiplex PCR, the repertoire was profiled, and TCRdb retains in-frame clones only, with some absent. In the table there are 200,000 to 300,000 clones, 84% of which are singletons. The sample consisted of peripheral blood. Receptors were obtained from a man aged 55 to 70 with acute or convalescent COVID-19.

The genes are TRBV5-5 and TRBJ1-2, with 7 bases matching TRBD1. Germline-derived CDR1 and CDR2 are SGHKS and YYEKEE (reference sequence). This CDR3 contains 16 residues. With 4 bases clipped from V and 0 bases from J, the junction kept 9 bases outside the gene matches. The CDR3 sequence: CASSAMDRPANYGYTF. The CDR3 nucleotides read TGTGCCAGCAGCGCGATGGACAGGCCTGCTAACTATGGCTACACCTTC.

About this clone itself: In the same sample, other DNA sequences code for this CDR3. The genes are TRBV10-3 and TRBJ2-1, with D possibly TRBD2 on 6 matching bases. The V end lost 4 bases, the J end lost 5 bases, and 6 bases lay between the germline ends. Germline V gene data show CDR1 as ENHRY and CDR2 as SYGVKD. CDR3 length equals 12 residues. The CDR3 is CAISGGDNEQFF. CDR3 nucleotides: TGTGCCATCAGTGGGGGGGACAATGAGCAGTTCTTC.

V is TRBV10-3 and J is TRBJ1-6, with 12 bases lining up with TRBD1. J gave up 4 bases and V 8 bases, and 9 bases lay outside the gene matches. The CDR3 contains 17 residues. Germline-derived CDR1 and CDR2 are ENHRY and SYGVKD. CDR3 coding DNA: TGTGCCATCGGGGACAGGGGGCCCCTGGGTTATAATTCACCCCTCCACTTT. Translation: CAIGDRGPLGYNSPLHF.

The gene calls are TRBV11-2 and TRBJ2-5; the match to TRBD2 covers 9 bases. This CDR3 has 14 residues. Germline V gives CDR1 SGHAT, CDR2 FQNNGV. V lost 2 bases, J lost 4 bases, and 2 bases stayed unmatched. DNA of the CDR3: TGTGCCAGCAGCTTAATACTAGCGGGAGAGACCCAGTACTTC. The encoded protein is CASSLILAGETQYF.

In this sample, this clone turned up once. The chain uses TRBV7-2 and TRBJ2-7; 10 bases line up with TRBD2. The junction had 10 bases not matched to a gene; V was cut back by 5 bases and J by 6 bases. The length of the CDR3 is 15 residues. Germline V gives CDR1 SGHTA, CDR2 FQGNSA. Here the CDR3 reads CASSLGLAGEGEQYF. The DNA of the CDR3 is TGTGCCAGCAGCCTAGGCCTAGCGGGAGAGGGCGAGCAGTACTTC. The variable domain in full, completed from reference TRBV7-2 and TRBJ2-7, reads GAGVSQSPSNKVTEKGKDVELRCDPISGHTALYWYRQSLGQGLEFLIYFQGNSAPDKSGLPSDRFSAERTGGSVSTLTIQRTQQEDSAVYLCASSLGLAGEGEQYFGPGTRLTVT.

This clone was counted between two and nine times. The CDR3 loop reads CASSRTLAGLRETQYF. The CDR3 DNA reads TGCGCCAGCAGCAGAACTCTAGCGGGCCTTCGAGAGACCCAGTACTTC. This sequence joins TRBV5-1 and TRBJ2-5, with 8 nucleotides matching TRBD2. This CDR3 has 16 amino acids. V gave up 4 bases and J gave up 4 bases; unmatched junction bases: 12. In germline, CDR1 is SGHRS, CDR2 YFSETQ.

This chain connects TRBV5-8 to TRBJ2-7; 12 bases agree with TRBD2. In germline, CDR1 is SGHTS, CDR2 YDEGEE. J lost 6 bases, V lost 7 bases, and 8 bases had no gene match. The CDR3 sequence is 14 residues long. The CDR3 protein is CASLPSGRAGEQYF. The CDR3 DNA reads TGTGCCAGCCTTCCTAGCGGGAGGGCCGGCGAGCAGTACTTC.

In its sample, this clone was seen a few times. V usage is TRBV10-3 and J usage is TRBJ1-5; TRBD1 might be the D (6 bases). The CDR3 is 14 residues long. V gave up 4 bases and J gave up 3 bases, with 10 bases separating them. Per germline, CDR1 ENHRY and CDR2 SYGVKD. The CDR3 DNA reads as TGTGCCATCAGTGGTCAGGGGCTCAATCAGCCCCAGCATTTT. It encodes CAISGQGLNQPQHF.

The chain joins TRBV29-1 to TRBJ1-2, with TRBD1 identical over 7 bases. Trimming cost V 7 bases and J 12 bases; bases outside gene matches: 17. This CDR3 is 13 amino acids long. Germline CDR1 SQVTM, CDR2 ANQGSEA. For the CDR3, the DNA is TGCAGCGCTGACGCGGGACAGACTGAGATCCACACCTTC. Its protein is CSADAGQTEIHTF.

This chain links TRBV4-3 with TRBJ1-6; unclear D gene. CDR1 and CDR2 (germline): LGHNA, YSLEER. V was clipped by 1 base and J by 6 bases, with 10 bases between them. The CDR3 runs 15 residues. CDR3 sequence: CASSQALQSNSPLHF. The CDR3 coding sequence is TGCGCCAGCAGCCAAGCCCTCCAGTCTAATTCACCCCTCCACTTT.

Here the CDR3 reads CASSVAGTRGKRLFF. For the CDR3, the DNA is TGCGCCAGCAGCGTCGCCGGGACACGAGGGAAAAGACTGTTTTTT. V gene TRBV5-1 combines with J gene TRBJ1-4; D possibly corresponds to TRBD1 (6 bases). This CDR3 spans 15 amino acids. Per germline, CDR1 SGHRS and CDR2 YFSETQ. V lost 4 bases and J lost 13, with 23 bases in between.

The genes are TRBV28 and TRBJ2-1, with D perhaps TRBD2 (6 bases). This CDR3 comprises 14 residues. Trimming left V 7 bases short and J 7 bases short, with 17 bases between. The germline gives CDR1 MDHEN, CDR2 SYDVKM. This CDR3 reads CASTYRDGGNEQFF. DNA of the CDR3: TGTGCCAGCACCTACCGGGACGGAGGGAATGAGCAGTTCTTC. Complete variable domain (other parts from reference TRBV28 and TRBJ2-1): DVKVTQSSRYLVKRTGEKVFLECVQDMDHENMFWYRQDPGLGLRLIYFSYDVKMKEKGDIPEGYSVSREKKERFSLILESASTNQTSMYLCASTYRDGGNEQFFGPGTRLTVL.

The V gene is TRBV10-2, the J gene TRBJ1-2; D gene ambiguous. V dropped 0 bases and J dropped 6 bases, with 5 bases sitting between them. The length of the CDR3 is 12 residues. Germline V gene lookup returns CDR1 WSHSY and CDR2 SAAADI. The CDR3: CASSESGDGYTF. The CDR3 bases are TGCGCCAGCAGTGAGTCCGGAGATGGCTACACCTTC.

This clone was detected only once. The genes are TRBV2 and TRBJ1-1; 8 positions match TRBD1. The V segment lost 7 bases and the J segment 5 bases; nucleotides outside the gene matches: 9. This CDR3 spans 14 amino acids. Germline V gives CDR1 SNHLY, CDR2 FYNNEI. CDR3 sequence (DNA): TGTGCCAGCATTAACGGACAGGGCGGGACTGAAGCTTTCTTT. Its translation is CASINGQGGTEAFF.

CDR3 nucleotides: TGTGCCAGCAGCTTATATCGGACTACCCAAGAGACCCAGTACTTC. Translation gives CASSLYRTTQETQYF. This chain connects TRBV7-9 to TRBJ2-5; maybe TRBD2 (6 bases). V was pared by 2 bases and J by 1 base, with 11 bases between. Germline CDR1 reads SEHNR; CDR2 reads FQNEAQ (reference sequence). This CDR3 region has 15 residues. Looking up the rest from reference TRBV7-9 and TRBJ2-5 gives the full variable domain: DTGVSQNPRHKITKRGQNVTFRCDPISEHNRLYWYRQTLGQGPEFLTYFQNEAQLEKSRLLSDRFSAERPKGSFSTLEIQRTEQGDSAMYLCASSLYRTTQETQYFGPGTRLLVL.

A single count supports this clone. V usage is TRBV5-1 and J usage is TRBJ1-1; D gene uncertain. The germline V gene encodes CDR1 SGHRS and CDR2 YFSETQ. V was cut by 4 bases and J by 2 bases, with 9 bases left in between. This CDR3 is 13 amino acids long. CDR3 sequence reads: CASSPRGNTEAFF. The DNA for the CDR3 is TGCGCCAGCAGCCCCCGCGGAAACACTGAAGCTTTCTTT.

This clone has only one observation. This chain uses TRBV6-5 with TRBJ1-1; D is possibly TRBD1 (6 bases). The V end was cut by 7 bases, the J end by 1 base, with 10 bases between. Germline V gene data show CDR1 as MNHEY and CDR2 as SVGAGI. CDR3 length: 13 amino acids. CDR3 sequence: CASTKTGNTEAFF. The CDR3 nucleotides read TGTGCCAGCACTAAGACAGGGAACACTGAAGCTTTCTTT.

The chain carries TRBV28 and TRBJ2-7; D is unresolved. The length of the CDR3 is 13 residues. Trimming removed 5 bases at V and 3 bases at J, with 11 bases between. CDR1 is MDHEN and CDR2 is SYDVKM in the germline V gene. CDR3 in amino acids: CASSPTPGYEQYF. The CDR3 DNA follows: TGTGCCAGCAGTCCTACCCCCGGCTACGAGCAGTACTTC.

This rearrangement joins TRBV28 to TRBJ2-3; 10 nucleotides match TRBD2. The J segment lost 4 bases and the V segment lost 5 bases, leaving 6 bases of the junction unmatched. Germline CDR1 reads MDHEN; CDR2 reads SYDVKM. CDR3 length: 15 amino acids. CDR3 region: CASSMPSGRADTQYF. CDR3 coding DNA: TGTGCCAGCAGTATGCCTAGCGGGAGAGCAGATACGCAGTATTTT.

The chain joins TRBV28 to TRBJ2-1; TRBD2 might be the D (7 bases). This CDR3 is built from 18 residues. Germline V gene data show CDR1 as MDHEN and CDR2 as SYDVKM. V lost 4 bases and J lost 0, with 19 bases in between. The CDR3 nucleotides read TGTGCCAGCAGTTCCCTCTTAGGGGGGGGGAGCTCCTACAATGAGCAGTTCTTC. As protein: CASSSLLGGGSSYNEQFF. The variable domain in full, with the rest retrieved from reference TRBV28 and TRBJ2-1, is DVKVTQSSRYLVKRTGEKVFLECVQDMDHENMFWYRQDPGLGLRLIYFSYDVKMKEKGDIPEGYSVSREKKERFSLILESASTNQTSMYLCASSSLLGGGSSYNEQFFGPGTRLTVL.

V usage is TRBV9 and J usage is TRBJ1-4; D not certain. V lost 4 bases and J lost 8, with 21 bases in between. This CDR3 is built from 16 residues. Germline assignment: CDR1 SGDLS and CDR2 YYNGEE. The DNA of the CDR3 is TGTGCCAGCAGCCCTCACCCCCCGGGGTTGACAGAAAAACTGTTTTTT. Amino acid sequence: CASSPHPPGLTEKLFF.

The V and J genes are TRBV18 and TRBJ1-2, with a possible D match to TRBD1 (5 bases). Germline V gene lookup returns CDR1 KGHSH and CDR2 LQKENI. Between the trimmed V and J ends, which lost 1 base and 0 bases, there was a span of 12 bases. CDR3 size: 16 residues. The CDR3 reads CASSPQLTGANYGYTF. The CDR3 region has the DNA TGTGCCAGCTCACCACAGTTAACAGGAGCTAACTATGGCTACACCTTC.

The rearrangement joins TRBV6-5 to TRBJ1-2, with a weak D call TRBD1 (6 bases). Germline CDR1 reads MNHEY; CDR2 reads SVGAGI. CDR3 length: 13 residues. V was shortened by 6 bases and J by 4 bases, with 12 bases between the two germline ends. The CDR3 sequence: CASSQTGSYGYTF. The DNA of the CDR3 is TGTGCCAGCAGCCAGACAGGATCCTATGGCTACACCTTC.

In its sample, this clone was seen once. This rearrangement joins TRBV4-1 to TRBJ2-3; TRBD2 aligns across 7 bases. CDR1 is MGHRA, CDR2 YSYEKL, per germline. This CDR3 spans 15 amino acids. The trim removed 6 bases at V and 7 bases at J, leaving 13 bases unmatched. DNA of the CDR3: TGCGCCAGCAGTCTGGACTTGTGGGGGGGAAATACGCAGTATTTT. Its translation is CASSLDLWGGNTQYF.

J is TRBJ1-1 and V is TRBV2, with D perhaps matching TRBD1 (6 bases). From germline, CDR1 is SNHLY and CDR2 FYNNEI. V gave up 6 bases and J gave up 0 bases, with 11 bases separating them. The CDR3 is 14 residues long. The CDR3 protein is CASRAGTLNTEAFF. The CDR3 coding sequence is TGTGCCAGCAGGGCCGGGACACTGAACACTGAAGCTTTCTTT. Combining the CDR3 with reference TRBV2 and TRBJ1-1 gives the whole variable domain EPEVTQTPSHQVTQMGQEVILRCVPISNHLYFYWYRQILGQKVEFLVSFYNNEISEKSEIFDDQFSVERPDGSNFTLKIRSTKLEDSAMYFCASRAGTLNTEAFFGQGTRLTVV.

The chain combines TRBV6-2 or TRBV6-3 with TRBJ2-4; D might be TRBD2 (6 bases). The germline V and J ends were trimmed by 7 bases and 7 bases, with 23 bases remaining between them. CDR3 length: 16 residues. From germline, CDR1 is MNHEY and CDR2 SVGEGT. The CDR3: CASTPVGTWGVNIQYF. The DNA of the CDR3 is TGTGCCAGCACCCCAGTAGGGACCTGGGGGGTGAACATTCAGTACTTC.

The genes are TRBV30 and TRBJ1-3; no definite D call. V was trimmed by 4 bases and J by 7 bases, leaving 17 bases between them. This CDR3 is built from 14 residues. The V gene's germline CDR1 is GTSNPN and CDR2 SVGIG (reference sequence). The CDR3 coding sequence is TGTGCCTGGATCAGGCGACCCGGATGGAACACCATATATTTT. It specifies CAWIRRPGWNTIYF.

V is TRBV19 and J is TRBJ1-2; D perhaps matches TRBD1 (6 bases). This CDR3 comprises 13 residues. In germline, CDR1 is LNHDA, CDR2 SQIVND (reference sequence). The V end was cut by 7 bases, the J end by 7 bases, with 16 bases between. The CDR3 loop is CASTLKGVFGYTF. The CDR3 DNA follows: TGTGCCAGTACCCTTAAGGGGGTGTTTGGCTACACCTTC.

V usage is TRBV19 and J usage is TRBJ1-2; D unresolved. This CDR3 is built from 15 residues. Between the trimmed V and J ends, which lost 3 bases and 4 bases, there was a span of 15 bases. CDR1 and CDR2 from the germline V gene are LNHDA and SQIVND (reference sequence). The CDR3 spells CASSIRKESGYGYTF. CDR3 nucleotides: TGTGCCAGTAGTATCAGGAAGGAATCTGGCTATGGCTACACCTTC.

The chain carries TRBV9 and TRBJ1-2, with a possible D match to TRBD1 (6 bases). The germline gives CDR1 SGDLS, CDR2 YYNGEE. There are 15 residues in the CDR3. Trimming cost V 0 bases and J 4 bases, with 13 bases left between them. Here the CDR3 reads CASSVAQTGFYGYTF. CDR3 sequence (DNA): TGTGCCAGCAGCGTAGCTCAAACAGGGTTCTATGGCTACACCTTC.